Listed below are T cell receptor beta chains from one sample, sequenced in a study of cytomegalovirus exposure and HLA in healthy donors. The protocol was immunoSEQ multiplex PCR, while the TCRdb copy is restricted to in-frame clones and leaves out a portion. The sample shows around 120,000 clones, and around 4% sits with its ten largest clones. Sequencing was performed on PBMCs. The receptors here all came from a man younger than 35 in good health and CMV-seronegative. Both conserved end residues are trimmed from each CDR3. Each record gives: CDR3 length, J gene, V gene, CDR3 protein.

length: 11; J: TRBJ2-2; V: TRBV7-9; CDR3: ASSFGGAGELF
length: 17; J: TRBJ2-5; V: TRBV7-9; CDR3: ASSLALSGLAGGKETQY
length: 14; J: TRBJ2-7; V: TRBV27; CDR3: ASSRGAGVDSYEQY
length: 12; J: TRBJ1-1; V: TRBV9; CDR3: ASSADRAGTEAF
length: 12; J: TRBJ2-5; V: TRBV6-1; CDR3: ASSEGGVSETQY
length: 13; J: TRBJ1-1; V: TRBV11-2; CDR3: ASSLGQTSNTEAF
length: 11; J: TRBJ1-1; V: TRBV9; CDR3: ASSVVSNTEAF
length: 10; J: TRBJ2-1; V: TRBV18; CDR3: ASSPTSYEQF
length: 13; J: TRBJ1-6; V: TRBV9; CDR3: ASSVDRAADSPLH
length: 13; J: TRBJ2-2; V: TRBV11-2; CDR3: ASSQVISGTGELF
length: 12; J: TRBJ2-3; V: TRBV2; CDR3: ASGLATRSDTQY
length: 14; J: TRBJ2-1; V: TRBV7-9; CDR3: ASSLAHGGDGNEQF
length: 11; J: TRBJ2-5; V: TRBV6-1; CDR3: ATSPGQWETQY
length: 14; J: TRBJ2-2; V: TRBV6-5; CDR3: ASSYLASGSAGELF
length: 9; J: TRBJ2-1; V: TRBV20-1; CDR3: SAERSGEQF
length: 10; J: TRBJ1-3; V: TRBV25-1; CDR3: ASSPSGLTIY
length: 9; J: TRBJ2-7; V: TRBV5-6; CDR3: ASSGTSEQY
length: 10; J: TRBJ1-1; V: TRBV25-1; CDR3: ASSKGTDEAF
length: 15; J: TRBJ1-3; V: TRBV5-1; CDR3: ASSPTGGGLSGNTIY
length: 13; J: TRBJ2-1; V: TRBV2; CDR3: ASSTGTSGLNEQF
length: 11; J: TRBJ1-5; V: TRBV19; CDR3: ASSIGGDQPQH
length: 14; J: TRBJ1-3; V: TRBV2; CDR3: ASSKPSKSSGNTIY
length: 13; J: TRBJ2-5; V: TRBV7-9; CDR3: ASSWMGQGSETQY
length: 10; J: TRBJ1-5; V: TRBV27; CDR3: ASSLWGGPQH
length: 13; J: TRBJ1-1; V: TRBV9; CDR3: ASSPRDTGNTEAF
length: 12; J: TRBJ1-5; V: TRBV30; CDR3: AWSASGGGQPQH
length: 16; J: TRBJ2-1; V: TRBV7-9; CDR3: ASSHPQGSTPYRDEQF
length: 14; J: TRBJ2-3; V: TRBV19; CDR3: ASKRGDPEITDTQY
length: 12; J: TRBJ1-1; V: TRBV5-5; CDR3: ASSPEGWGTEAF
length: 13; J: TRBJ1-5; V: TRBV2; CDR3: ASKMDSGGNQPQH
length: 12; J: TRBJ2-1; V: TRBV5-1; CDR3: ASTFSTSINEQF
length: 11; J: TRBJ1-2; V: TRBV7-9; CDR3: ASSSTSQGEES
length: 15; J: TRBJ1-1; V: TRBV27; CDR3: ASSLTGGDLGLTEAF
length: 13; J: TRBJ1-4; V: TRBV11-2; CDR3: ASSFTGGAGEKLF
length: 14; J: TRBJ1-3; V: TRBV11-2; CDR3: ASSLGRDSSGNTIY
length: 12; J: TRBJ1-1; V: TRBV19; CDR3: ASSITLGQFLAF
length: 13; J: TRBJ2-2; V: TRBV28; CDR3: ASSYRDRGSGELF
length: 13; J: TRBJ2-7; V: TRBV4-1; CDR3: ASSQTPGQTHEQY
length: 13; J: TRBJ2-1; V: TRBV5-1; CDR3: ASSSGLAEYNEQF
length: 18; J: TRBJ2-6; V: TRBV4-2; CDR3: ASSQERGWRGMAGANVLT
length: 12; J: TRBJ2-1; V: TRBV5-1; CDR3: ASSFGQGAREQF
length: 13; J: TRBJ2-2; V: TRBV9; CDR3: ASSVGEFYTGELF
length: 19; J: TRBJ2-3; V: TRBV15; CDR3: ATSRHRGTSGSLTSTDTQY
length: 11; J: TRBJ1-5; V: TRBV30; CDR3: AWSPQGLQPQH
length: 11; J: TRBJ2-5; V: TRBV30; CDR3: AWSPGGAETQY